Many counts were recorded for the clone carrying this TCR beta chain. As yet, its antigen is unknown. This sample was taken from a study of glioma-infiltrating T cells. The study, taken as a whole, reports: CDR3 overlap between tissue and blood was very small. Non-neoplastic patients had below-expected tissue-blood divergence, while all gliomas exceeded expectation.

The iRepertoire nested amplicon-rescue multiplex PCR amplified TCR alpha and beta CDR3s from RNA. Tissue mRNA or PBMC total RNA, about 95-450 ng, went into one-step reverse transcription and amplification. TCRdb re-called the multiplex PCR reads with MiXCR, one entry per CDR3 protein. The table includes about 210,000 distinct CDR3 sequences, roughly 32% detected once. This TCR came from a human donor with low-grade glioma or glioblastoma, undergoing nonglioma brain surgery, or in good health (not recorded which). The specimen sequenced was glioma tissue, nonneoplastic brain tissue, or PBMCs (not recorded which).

The CDR3 protein is CASHDGQGGTEAFF. CDR3 nucleotides: TGTGCCAGTCACGACGGACAGGGAGGAACTGAAGCTTTCTTT. The genes are TRBV19 and TRBJ1-1, with 8 bases matching TRBD1. Per germline, CDR1 LNHDA and CDR2 SQIVND (reference sequence). Trimming removed 8 bases from V and 5 bases from J; junction bases left unmatched: 10. The CDR3 is made up of 14 amino acids.